The clone carrying this TCR beta chain occurred once. Antigen: not known. The data were taken from a study of cytomegalovirus exposure and HLA in healthy donors. CDR3 length: 15 amino acids. The V gene lost 5 bases and the J gene lost 5 bases, with 16 bases spanning the gap. The germline V gene has CDR1 ENHRY and CDR2 SYGVKD. PCR employed 60 Vbeta and 13 Jbeta primers. Only in-frame clones appear in the TCRdb table, and some are missing; sequencing was by immunoSEQ multiplex PCR. This table has around 150,000 clones, around four fifths appearing once. Whole-study findings and limits: In the analysis, some V segments, TRBV6-2 and TRBV6-3 included, were excluded as indistinguishable. Presence/absence analyses took donor sequencing depth as roughly uniform.

The origin of this receptor is a man younger than 35 in good health and CMV-seronegative. The sequencing sample was made of PBMCs. The gene calls are TRBV10-3 and TRBJ2-1; D might be TRBD1 (6 bases). CDR3 bases: TGTGCCATCAGTTTTCAGGGGCCTAATAACAATGAGCAGTTCTTC. This translates into CAISFQGPNNNEQFF.